Below are 18 T cell receptor beta chains sequenced from a single sample in a study of T cells expressing NK-cell markers. After re-calling the 5' RACE reads, TCRdb lists one entry per CDR3 protein, DNA absent. The table gives 400,000 to 550,000 distinct CDR3 sequences; the top ten clones make up 7.3% of it. Sequencing used blood T cells: a sorted CD56 or NKG2C T cell subset, CD4+ or CD8+ T cells, or bulk PBMC T cells (not recorded which). The receptor set was obtained from a woman between 18 and 70 years old in good health.

The J gene is TRBJ2-2, the V gene TRBV4-3; TCRdb picks TRBD1, but there is no DNA to check that call. Germline CDR1 and CDR2: LGHNA and YSLEER. This CDR3 comprises 17 residues. CDR3 protein: CASSQGGTGGFYGELFF.

V and J are TRBV19 and TRBJ2-1; TCRdb indicates TRBD2, and absent DNA this call remains unverified. The CDR3 length is 16 residues. From germline, CDR1 is LNHDA and CDR2 SQIVND (reference sequence). The CDR3 sequence: CASSASGRVSWNEQFF.

The CDR3 here is CASTGGGLGPQHF. The chain combines TRBV2 with TRBJ1-5. The V gene's germline CDR1 is SNHLY and CDR2 FYNNEI. This CDR3 has 13 amino acids.

The CDR3 here is CASKSEGYNEQFF. The chain employs TRBV6-1 and TRBJ2-1; TCRdb lists TRBD2, though no DNA is available to test this call. Germline CDR1 MNHNS, CDR2 SASEGT. This CDR3 is built from 13 residues.

The J gene is TRBJ2-1, the V gene TRBV7-7; TCRdb's assignment of TRBD2 cannot be checked, as there is no DNA. CDR1 is SSHAT, CDR2 FNYEAQ, per germline (reference sequence). The CDR3 length is 20 residues. The CDR3 loop reads CASSLEGTSGRTGKDNEQFF.

This chain links TRBV12-3 or TRBV12-4 with TRBJ2-7; TCRdb reports TRBD1, a call that lacks DNA to check it against. The CDR3 spans 14 residues. The CDR3 spells CASSPGSRGYEQYF.

The chain uses TRBV12-3 or TRBV12-4 and TRBJ2-5. There are 12 residues in the CDR3. CDR3 residues: CASSFGVETQYF.

The rearrangement joins TRBV20-1 to TRBJ1-6. Germline CDR1 reads DFQATT; CDR2 reads SNEGSKA (reference sequence). This CDR3 contains 13 residues. CDR3 residues: CGGDSSYNSPLHF.

This chain links TRBV12-3 or TRBV12-4 with TRBJ2-2. This CDR3 spans 15 amino acids. CDR3 protein: CASSLVGIGAGELFF.

The chain is built from TRBV18 and TRBJ2-5; TCRdb's D gene call, TRBD1, goes unchecked for lack of DNA. The germline V gene encodes CDR1 KGHSH and CDR2 LQKENI. This CDR3 spans 13 amino acids. The CDR3 spells CASSGQNQETQYF.

The genes are TRBV18 and TRBJ1-1. The CDR3 totals 15 residues. Per the germline V gene, CDR1 is KGHSH and CDR2 is LQKENI. CDR3: CASSPGSIISSGAFF.

The chain links TRBV20-1 to TRBJ2-7; the D call from TCRdb, TRBD1, cannot be confirmed without DNA. Germline CDR1 DFQATT, CDR2 SNEGSKA (reference sequence). This CDR3 has 15 residues. The CDR3 spells CSARAGGTSSYEQYF.

The rearrangement uses TRBV6-2 or TRBV6-3 and TRBJ2-1; no DNA is available, so the TRBD2 call from TCRdb remains unchecked. CDR1 is MNHEY and CDR2 is SVGEGT in the germline V gene. This CDR3 has 16 residues. CDR3 sequence reads: CASSYRTSGRRNEQFF.

The V gene is TRBV7-3, the J gene TRBJ1-1; TCRdb's D gene call, TRBD1, goes unchecked for lack of DNA. CDR1 is SGHTA and CDR2 is FQGTGA in the germline V gene. The CDR3 consists of 15 residues. CDR3: CASSLQGTGHTEAFF.

The rearrangement uses TRBV14 and TRBJ2-5; TCRdb proposes TRBD2, but this gene call is untestable without DNA. Germline V lookup: CDR1 SGHDN, CDR2 FVKESK. CDR3 length equals 16 residues. The CDR3 is CASSQGSGPFFETQYF. The variable domain in full, with the rest retrieved from reference TRBV14 and TRBJ2-5, is EAGVTQFPSHSVIEKGQTVTLRCDPISGHDNLYWYRRVMGKEIKFLLHFVKESKQDESGMPNNRFLAERTGGTYSTLKVQPAELEDSGVYFCASSQGSGPFFETQYFGPGTRLLVL.

The chain is built from TRBV20-1 and TRBJ2-1; absent DNA, TCRdb's TRBD1 call cannot be checked. Germline V gene data show CDR1 as DFQATT and CDR2 as SNEGSKA (reference sequence). CDR3 length equals 15 residues. CDR3 in amino acids: CSARAPTPDYNEQFF.

V usage is TRBV6-5 and J usage is TRBJ2-1; TCRdb's assignment of TRBD1 cannot be checked, as there is no DNA. This CDR3 is built from 16 residues. CDR1 MNHEY and CDR2 SVGAGI come from the germline V gene. This CDR3 is CASSYSIGTGLVEQFF.

The chain carries TRBV20-1 and TRBJ1-5; with no DNA, the TCRdb D assignment of TRBD1 cannot be verified. In germline, CDR1 is DFQATT, CDR2 SNEGSKA (reference sequence). The CDR3 loop spans 12 amino acids. The CDR3 here is CSAPGPGQPQHF.